This TCR beta chain derives from a study of blood T cell repertoires in COVID-19. Study in general: The origin of the acute and convalescent COVID-19 samples was the United States, Italy and Spain.

TCRdb's table, derived via immunoSEQ multiplex PCR, lists solely in-frame clones and lacks some. The table shows 60,000 to 75,000 clones, with around 83% occurring only once. The germline V gene encodes CDR1 SGHRS and CDR2 YFSETQ. Trimming cost V 4 bases and J 5 bases; bases outside gene matches: 15. The CDR3 contains 17 residues. The source is a human donor in a cohort sampled during active COVID-19. Sequencing was carried out using peripheral blood. This chain uses TRBV5-1 with TRBJ2-5, with 9 bases identical to TRBD1. The CDR3 loop is CASSVGRDRVGGETQYF. The DNA of the CDR3 is TGCGCCAGCAGCGTGGGACGGGACAGGGTGGGAGGCGAGACCCAGTACTTC.